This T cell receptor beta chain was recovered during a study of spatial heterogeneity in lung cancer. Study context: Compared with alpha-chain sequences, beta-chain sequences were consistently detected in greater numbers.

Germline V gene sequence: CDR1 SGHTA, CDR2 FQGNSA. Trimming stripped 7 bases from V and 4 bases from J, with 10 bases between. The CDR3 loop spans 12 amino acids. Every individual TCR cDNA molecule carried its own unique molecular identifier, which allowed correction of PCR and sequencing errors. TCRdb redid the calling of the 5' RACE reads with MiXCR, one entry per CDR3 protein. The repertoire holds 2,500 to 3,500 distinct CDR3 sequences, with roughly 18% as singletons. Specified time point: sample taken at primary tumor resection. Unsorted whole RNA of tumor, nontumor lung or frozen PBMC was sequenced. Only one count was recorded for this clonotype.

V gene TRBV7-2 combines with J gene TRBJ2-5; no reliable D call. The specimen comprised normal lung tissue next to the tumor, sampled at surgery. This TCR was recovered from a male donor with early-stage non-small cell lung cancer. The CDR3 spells CASTRWTETQYF. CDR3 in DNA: TGTGCCAGCACACGATGGACAGAGACCCAGTACTTC.